This T cell receptor beta chain was profiled in a study of graft-versus-host responses after intestinal transplantation. Study context: Anti-thymocyte globulin induction, then tacrolimus and steroids for around 3 years, went to all recipients. Study results and caveats: Early post-transplant HvG declines showed an association with peak circulating GvH clone levels. Ileal or blood samples showed some GvH clones first, and such clones were also found in recipient marrow.

Data came from immunoSEQ multiplex PCR; TCRdb stores just in-frame clones and leaves some out. Of some 85,000 clones detected, more than 75% appear once; the ten largest clones hold approximately 8%. The V and J ends lost 4 bases and 3 bases respectively, with 12 bases between them. The CDR3 has 14 residues. In germline, CDR1 is SGHAT, CDR2 FQNNGV. Concerning this clone: The antigen is not known.

Sequenced here: unstimulated CD8+ T cells sorted from spleen or lymph node cells, sampled before transplant. The clonotype was recovered from a human donor who was the organ donor for an intestinal transplant. The chain carries TRBV11-2 and TRBJ1-1, with D uncertain. CDR3 in DNA: TGTGCCAGCAGCTATTGGTCTGGGGACACTGAAGCTTTCTTT. Its protein is CASSYWSGDTEAFF.